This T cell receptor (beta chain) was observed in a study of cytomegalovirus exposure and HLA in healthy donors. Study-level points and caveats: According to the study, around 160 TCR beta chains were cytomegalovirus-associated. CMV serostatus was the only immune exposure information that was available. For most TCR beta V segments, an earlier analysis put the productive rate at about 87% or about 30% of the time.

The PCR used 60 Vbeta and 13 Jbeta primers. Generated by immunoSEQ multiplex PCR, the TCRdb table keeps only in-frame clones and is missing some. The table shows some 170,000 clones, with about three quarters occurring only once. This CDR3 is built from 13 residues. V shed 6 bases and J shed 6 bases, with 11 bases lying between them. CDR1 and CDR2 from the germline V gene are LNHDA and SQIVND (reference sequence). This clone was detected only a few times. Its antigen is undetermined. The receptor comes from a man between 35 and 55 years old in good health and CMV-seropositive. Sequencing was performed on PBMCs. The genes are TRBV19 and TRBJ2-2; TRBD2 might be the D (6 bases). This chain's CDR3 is CASRGGWAGELFF. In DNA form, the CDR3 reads TGTGCCAGTAGGGGGGGTTGGGCCGGGGAGCTGTTTTTT.